These T cell receptor beta chains were read from a single sample in a study of CD8+ T cells in alopecia areata. Data came from immunoSEQ multiplex PCR; TCRdb stores just in-frame clones and leaves some out. The repertoire holds more than 95,000 clones, with about 61% as singletons. The material sequenced was CD8+ T cells sorted from blood, taken at week 4, from a patient treated with tofacitinib. The receptors were sampled from a human donor with alopecia areata. Both conserved end residues are part of each CDR3. Where a row states a size, it is once, few, many or the class of an expanded clone; other rows omit it.

clone_size | j_call | v_call | cdr3_aa
few | TRBJ1-2 | TRBV27 | CASSSTGGVNYGYTF
. | TRBJ1-1 | TRBV7-2 | CASSLPGQMEAFF
few | TRBJ2-1 | TRBV30 | CAWSLAADEQFF
. | TRBJ2-7 | TRBV15 | CATSRDSALAGGYEQYF
. | TRBJ2-2 | TRBV2 | CASSEWGHTGELFF
once | TRBJ2-7 | TRBV2 | CASSEVQDHGYEQYF
. | TRBJ2-2 | TRBV30 | CAWGQGLRGGELFF
. | TRBJ2-7 | TRBV7-2 | CASSFSPGASYEQYF
few | TRBJ2-3 | TRBV29-1 | CSVGENSSGDTQYF
. | TRBJ1-2 | TRBV9 | CASRDGYGYTF
. | TRBJ2-6 | TRBV7-9 | CASSLTGGFSGANVLTF
. | TRBJ2-5 | TRBV29-1 | CSVDAGSETQYF
. | TRBJ1-5 | TRBV28 | CASSLGGLGNQPQHF
. | TRBJ1-6 | TRBV27 | CASSLGGPSPLHF
. | TRBJ1-1 | TRBV10-2 | CASSLLREGNTEAFF
. | TRBJ2-5 | TRBV6-5 | CASSLRDRPRETQYF